These 14 T cell receptor beta chains share one sample of origin, sequenced in a study of T cells expressing NK-cell markers. TCRdb re-analyzed the 5' RACE reads; it lists each CDR3 protein once, without DNA. The sample has 500,000 to 600,000 distinct CDR3 sequences. Input material: blood T cells: a sorted CD56 or NKG2C T cell subset, CD4+ or CD8+ T cells, or bulk PBMC T cells (not recorded which). Receptors were obtained from a man aged 18 to 30 in good health.

This rearrangement joins TRBV4-1 to TRBJ2-1; TCRdb selects TRBD2, and the lack of DNA leaves this call unchecked. Germline V lookup: CDR1 MGHRA, CDR2 YSYEKL. CDR3 length equals 17 residues. CDR3: CASSQDLTSGNYNEQFF.

This chain connects TRBV4-1 to TRBJ2-1. Germline values: CDR1 MGHRA, CDR2 YSYEKL. The CDR3 is 13 amino acids. This CDR3 is CASSQAAYNEQFF.

The genes are TRBV29-1 and TRBJ2-3; the D gene TCRdb calls, TRBD1, cannot be checked with no DNA. Looked up from germline, CDR1 is SQVTM and CDR2 is ANQGSEA. This CDR3 has 15 residues. The CDR3 region is CSVDATGSSTDTQYF.

The genes are TRBV12-3 or TRBV12-4 and TRBJ2-3; without DNA, the TCRdb call of TRBD1 cannot be checked. CDR3 length: 18 residues. The CDR3 is CASRRIWAGHTSTDTQYF.

The V call is TRBV29-1, the J call TRBJ2-2; absent DNA, TCRdb's TRBD1 call cannot be checked. Per germline, CDR1 SQVTM and CDR2 ANQGSEA. The CDR3 loop spans 15 amino acids. The CDR3 region is CSVEEGAAGTGELFF.

The genes are TRBV29-1 and TRBJ1-3; the D call of TRBD1 rests on TCRdb alone, since no DNA is present to check it. CDR1 and CDR2 from the germline V gene are SQVTM and ANQGSEA. The length of the CDR3 is 14 residues. CDR3 loop: CSVMGRFSGNTIYF.

This rearrangement joins TRBV5-1 to TRBJ1-5; TCRdb's assignment of TRBD1 cannot be checked, as there is no DNA. This CDR3 contains 15 residues. Germline loops: CDR1 SGHRS, CDR2 YFSETQ. The CDR3 here is CASSLEGQKNQPQHF.

V usage is TRBV5-1 and J usage is TRBJ1-6; TCRdb's D call of TRBD1 is untestable without DNA. The V gene's germline CDR1 is SGHRS and CDR2 YFSETQ. This CDR3 spans 16 amino acids. CDR3 sequence reads: CASSGGQASYNSPLHF.

This chain joins TRBV7-9 and TRBJ1-6. CDR1 is SEHNR, CDR2 FQNEAQ, per germline (reference sequence). This CDR3 has 16 residues. The CDR3 sequence: CASSLRGGPGGSPLHF.

The chain is built from TRBV9 and TRBJ2-1; TCRdb designates TRBD2, a call that cannot be tested without DNA. This CDR3 comprises 16 residues. Germline V gene data show CDR1 as SGDLS and CDR2 as YYNGEE. CDR3 residues: CASSVEARTSANEQFF.

The chain links TRBV19 to TRBJ2-6; TCRdb outputs TRBD1, but without DNA this stays unchecked. Germline V lookup: CDR1 LNHDA, CDR2 SQIVND (reference sequence). CDR3 length equals 15 residues. The CDR3 reads CATRDRGPGANVLTF. The variable domain in full, with the rest retrieved from reference TRBV19 and TRBJ2-6, is DGGITQSPKYLFRKEGQNVTLSCEQNLNHDAMYWYRQDPGQGLRLIYYSQIVNDFQKGDIAEGYSVSREKKESFPLTVTSAQKNPTAFYLCATRDRGPGANVLTFGAGSRLTVL.

This rearrangement joins TRBV4-3 to TRBJ2-7; with no DNA, the TCRdb D assignment of TRBD2 cannot be verified. This CDR3 has 15 amino acids. Germline-derived CDR1 and CDR2 are LGHNA and YSLEER. CDR3 protein: CASDHRDCHSYEQYF.

The V and J genes are TRBV12-3 or TRBV12-4 and TRBJ2-3; TCRdb indicates TRBD1, and absent DNA this call remains unverified. The CDR3 runs to 16 residues. This chain's CDR3 is CASTPQGWSGTDTQYF.

This chain joins TRBV5-1 and TRBJ2-5; absent DNA, TCRdb's TRBD2 call cannot be checked. The germline CDR1 and CDR2 sequences are SGHRS and YFSETQ. The CDR3 is 16 amino acids. The CDR3 sequence is CASSLKARLAQETQYF.